Shown below are 19 T cell receptor beta chains from a single sample sequenced in a study of PD-1 blockade in classical Hodgkin lymphoma. Time point indicated: cycle 4 day 1 (C4D1), after 6 weeks of nivolumab. Each and every patient relapsed after autologous stem cell transplantation, and patients got differing brentuximab vedotin exposure. From thawed PBMCs, magnetic negative selection was used to isolate the CD8+ T cells. TCRdb's copy holds only in-frame clones and misses some; the assay was immunoSEQ multiplex PCR. The sample lists some 20,000 clones, about 80% occurring once. The specimen was CD8+ T cells from blood, collected before the fourth cycle of nivolumab. The receptor source for this set is a human donor with classical Hodgkin lymphoma.

This chain uses TRBV5-6 with TRBJ2-5; no definite D call. CDR3 length: 14 residues. The V gene's germline CDR1 is SGHDT and CDR2 YYEEEE. V dropped 0 bases and J dropped 2 bases, with 8 bases sitting between them. CDR3 in DNA: TGTGCCAGCAGCTTGGCCTCCCCTCAAGAGACCCAGTACTTC. It is translated as CASSLASPQETQYF.

This clone was counted a single time. This CDR3 reads CASSQESVGQGPKNIQYF. The CDR3 DNA reads as TGCGCCAGCAGCCAAGAGAGTGTGGGGCAGGGACCAAAAAACATTCAGTACTTC. The V and J genes are TRBV4-3 and TRBJ2-4, with D possibly being TRBD1 or TRBD2 (5 bases each). The germline V gene encodes CDR1 LGHNA and CDR2 YSLEER. V lost 0 bases and J 4 bases, leaving 19 bases between the germline ends. CDR3 size: 18 residues.

This chain links TRBV27 with TRBJ1-2, with D unclear. V lost 1 base and J lost 8, with 11 bases in between. Looked up from germline, CDR1 is MNHEY and CDR2 is SMNVEV (reference sequence). The CDR3 is made up of 13 amino acids. The CDR3 bases are TGTGCCAGCAGTTTATTCTCGATGGGGGGCTACACCTTC. Amino acid sequence: CASSLFSMGGYTF.

This chain joins TRBV14 and TRBJ2-1; D unresolved. The CDR3 runs 16 residues. Germline values: CDR1 SGHDN, CDR2 FVKESK. Trimming shortened V by 4 bases and J by 4 bases, and 17 bases separated the two germline ends. CDR3 in amino acids: CASSLLGTYIYNEQFF. The CDR3 DNA reads TGTGCCAGCAGCCTCCTCGGCACATATATTTACAATGAGCAGTTCTTC. The whole variable domain, remainder taken from reference TRBV14 and TRBJ2-1, is EAGVTQFPSHSVIEKGQTVTLRCDPISGHDNLYWYRRVMGKEIKFLLHFVKESKQDESGMPNNRFLAERTGGTYSTLKVQPAELEDSGVYFCASSLLGTYIYNEQFFGPGTRLTVL.

The chain is built from TRBV6-5 and TRBJ1-3, with D possibly matching TRBD1 (5 bases). V was trimmed by 5 bases and J by 4 bases, leaving 15 bases between them. Germline lookup yields CDR1 MNHEY and CDR2 SVGAGI. The CDR3 totals 15 residues. The CDR3 loop reads CASSNLLGDGNTIYF. For the CDR3, the DNA is TGTGCCAGCAGTAACCTCTTGGGGGACGGAAACACCATATATTTT.

The gene calls are TRBV30 and TRBJ1-1; no firm D call. V shed 0 bases and J shed 1 base, with 9 bases lying between them. This CDR3 has 14 residues. Germline CDR1 and CDR2: GTSNPN and SVGIG (reference sequence). CDR3 sequence: CAWSVGSGNTEAFF. The CDR3 DNA reads TGTGCCTGGAGTGTAGGGTCGGGGAACACTGAAGCTTTCTTT.

The chain links TRBV2 to TRBJ2-1; D uncertain. V was clipped by 8 bases and J by 2 bases, with 16 bases between them. The CDR3 runs to 15 residues. Looked up from germline, CDR1 is SNHLY and CDR2 is FYNNEI. CDR3 nucleotides: TGTGCCAGCCAACTCAGGACCATCCCCTACAATGAGCAGTTCTTC. It specifies CASQLRTIPYNEQFF.

The chain joins TRBV6-5 to TRBJ2-7, with a possible D match to TRBD2 (6 bases). Trimming took off 6 bases at V and 0 bases at J, with 12 bases between the two ends. The CDR3 has 14 residues. CDR1 is MNHEY, CDR2 SVGAGI, per germline. The CDR3 region has the DNA TGTGCCAGCAGGCACCGGGGGAACTCCTACGAGCAGTACTTC. It specifies CASRHRGNSYEQYF.

V and J are TRBV7-3 and TRBJ2-2; D call uncertain. V lost 10 bases and J 1 base, leaving 16 bases between the germline ends. Germline CDR1 is SGHTA and CDR2 is FQGTGA. This CDR3 comprises 15 residues. The DNA of the CDR3 is TGTGCCACAACAACCAACAGTAAGAACACCGGGGAGCTGTTTTTT. The encoded protein is CATTTNSKNTGELFF.

CDR3 protein: CASSLAPLTGELFF. The CDR3 DNA reads TGTGCCAGCAGCTTAGCGCCCCTCACCGGGGAGCTGTTTTTT. The J gene is TRBJ2-2, the V gene TRBV7-9; D remains unclear. This CDR3 spans 14 amino acids. The V and J ends lost 0 bases and 4 bases respectively, with 6 bases between them. The germline V gene encodes CDR1 SEHNR and CDR2 FQNEAQ (reference sequence). The whole variable domain, filled in from reference TRBV7-9 and TRBJ2-2, reads DTGVSQNPRHKITKRGQNVTFRCDPISEHNRLYWYRQTLGQGPEFLTYFQNEAQLEKSRLLSDRFSAERPKGSFSTLEIQRTEQGDSAMYLCASSLAPLTGELFFGEGSRLTVL.

This clone was detected only once. The chain joins TRBV7-5 to TRBJ1-2. TRBV7-5 is labeled a pseudogene. This CDR3 has 18 residues. The CDR3 reads CVRSDRDRLLEANYGYTF. CDR3 in DNA: TGTGTCAGAAGCGATCGGGACCGACTCCTTGAGGCTAACTATGGCTACACCTTC.

Note on this clone: One end of the junction fails to match germline, which may point to a read error. The V and J genes are TRBV4-2 and TRBJ1-5; D ambiguous. CDR3 size: 16 residues. Looked up from germline, CDR1 is LGHNA and CDR2 is YNFKEQ. The DNA of the CDR3 is TGTGCCAGCAGCGAAGATGTAGGGATTCGAAATCAGCCCCAGCATTTT. Its translation is CASSEDVGIRNQPQHF.

The chain joins TRBV7-2 to TRBJ2-7; the match to TRBD2 covers 11 bases. The CDR3 has 14 amino acids. With 1 base clipped from V and 5 bases from J, the junction kept 1 base outside the gene matches. The germline V gene encodes CDR1 SGHTA and CDR2 FQGNSA. The CDR3 region is CASSLVAGGHEQYF. CDR3 bases: TGTGCCAGCAGCTTAGTAGCGGGGGGGCACGAGCAGTACTTC.

In this sample, this clone turned up once. This chain links TRBV6-5 with TRBJ2-7; D is unclear. The CDR3 extends over 14 amino acids. V dropped 7 bases and J dropped 0 bases, with 13 bases sitting between them. Germline V lookup: CDR1 MNHEY, CDR2 SVGAGI. The CDR3 sequence: CASTLGLGSYEQYF. The CDR3 DNA is TGTGCCAGCACTCTTGGCCTGGGCTCCTACGAGCAGTACTTC.

V usage is TRBV18 and J usage is TRBJ2-7, with 10 bases matching TRBD1. Germline V CDR1 and CDR2: KGHSH, LQKENI. The CDR3 has 16 residues. Trimming took 0 bases from V and 5 from J; bases not matched to a gene: 7. In DNA form, the CDR3 reads TGTGCCAGCTCACCACCGAAGGGACAGGGGAAGAACGAGCAGTACTTC. This sequence encodes CASSPPKGQGKNEQYF.

This rearrangement joins TRBV7-6 to TRBJ1-5, with D perhaps matching TRBD1 (5 bases). The V end lost 0 bases, the J end lost 7 bases, and 13 bases lay between the germline ends. The CDR3 extends over 15 amino acids. CDR1 is SGHVS and CDR2 is FNYEAQ in the germline V gene. CDR3 in amino acids: CASSLAPAGRQPQHF. In nucleotides, the CDR3 is TGTGCCAGCAGCTTAGCCCCGGCAGGGCGCCAGCCCCAGCATTTT.

This chain connects TRBV19 to TRBJ2-1, with D possibly TRBD1 on 5 matching bases. CDR3 length equals 14 residues. CDR1 and CDR2 (germline): LNHDA, SQIVND (reference sequence). V was shortened by 8 bases and J by 3 bases, with 14 bases between the two germline ends. This CDR3 is CASAGLRGYNEQFF. Written as DNA, the CDR3 is TGTGCCAGTGCAGGGCTTAGGGGCTACAATGAGCAGTTCTTC.

This chain uses TRBV7-9 with TRBJ1-3; no clear D. Trimming removed 0 bases from V and 0 bases from J, with 9 bases in between. Germline V lookup: CDR1 SEHNR, CDR2 FQNEAQ (reference sequence). The CDR3 loop spans 16 amino acids. Here the CDR3 DNA reads TGTGCCAGCAGCTTAGCGGGAGCAGGCTCTGGAAACACCATATATTTT. Residues: CASSLAGAGSGNTIYF.

The V gene is TRBV4-2, the J gene TRBJ2-5, with TRBD2 identical over 11 bases. There are 17 residues in the CDR3. The junction had 9 bases not matched to a gene; V was cut back by 4 bases and J by 2 bases. Germline CDR1 and CDR2: LGHNA and YNFKEQ. In DNA form, the CDR3 reads TGTGCCAGCAGCCCCTTTGGGGCTAGCGGGGGGCAAGAGACCCAGTACTTC. It codes for CASSPFGASGGQETQYF.